Presented here are 11 T cell receptor beta chains from one specimen sequenced in a study of blood T cell repertoires in COVID-19. The repertoire was sequenced with immunoSEQ multiplex PCR; TCRdb's copy has only in-frame clones and lacks some. The sample lists approximately 280,000 clones, around 90% occurring once. The material sequenced was PBMCs or T cells enriched from blood (not recorded which). Receptors were obtained from a woman under 30 with acute COVID-19.

The chain couples TRBV6-5 to TRBJ2-7, with 7 positions matching TRBD1. Per germline, CDR1 MNHEY and CDR2 SVGAGI. The V segment lost 6 bases and the J segment 1 base; nucleotides outside the gene matches: 6. The CDR3 length is 14 residues. CDR3 loop: CASRDRKNSYEQYF. CDR3 in DNA: TGTGCCAGCAGGGACAGGAAAAATTCCTACGAGCAGTACTTC.

This clone was counted a single time. V and J are TRBV28 and TRBJ2-7, with 8 bases that match TRBD1. Germline V lookup: CDR1 MDHEN, CDR2 SYDVKM. The CDR3 runs to 14 residues. V trimming: 1 base; J trimming: 4 bases; junction bases outside the gene matches: 3. CDR3 residues: CASSLSGGEYEQYF. The DNA of the CDR3 is TGTGCCAGCAGTTTATCAGGGGGCGAATACGAGCAGTACTTC.

J is TRBJ1-3 and V is TRBV5-6; D gene unclear. Germline-derived CDR1 and CDR2 are SGHDT and YYEEEE. The CDR3 consists of 15 residues. V was pared by 0 bases and J by 0 bases, with 7 bases between. CDR3 sequence (DNA): TGTGCCAGCAGCTTGGACACCTTCTCTGGAAACACCATATATTTT. Amino acid sequence: CASSLDTFSGNTIYF.

V and J are TRBV4-3 and TRBJ1-4, with a possible D match to TRBD1 (5 bases). The CDR3 totals 19 residues. Trimming cost V 3 bases and J 5 bases, with 25 bases left between them. Germline CDR1 LGHNA, CDR2 YSLEER. The CDR3 bases are TGCGCCAGCAGCCACTTCAGTGGGCAGGGCCCTGTTTGGAATGAAAAACTGTTTTTT. Its translation is CASSHFSGQGPVWNEKLFF.

The J gene is TRBJ2-1, the V gene TRBV7-2; a possible D gene is TRBD1 (5 bases). CDR3 length: 17 residues. Trimming left V 4 bases short and J 5 bases short, with 21 bases between. Germline CDR1 and CDR2: SGHTA and FQGNSA. CDR3 coding DNA: TGTGCCAGCAGCTCTCCCTCGGCTGGGGCGTACCACAATGAGCAGTTCTTC. Its protein product is CASSSPSAGAYHNEQFF.

The chain combines TRBV30 with TRBJ1-5; D remains ambiguous. V dropped 5 bases and J dropped 5 bases, with 10 bases sitting between them. Germline CDR1 is GTSNPN and CDR2 is SVGIG (reference sequence). This CDR3 contains 12 residues. The CDR3 coding sequence is TGTGCCTGGGGACGGAGGGATCAGCCCCAGCATTTT. This gives the protein CAWGRRDQPQHF.

The chain uses TRBV27 and TRBJ1-1; 7 bases align to TRBD1. The CDR3 totals 16 residues. V shed 5 bases, J shed 0 bases, and the junction held 9 bases outside the gene matches. Looked up from germline, CDR1 is MNHEY and CDR2 is SMNVEV (reference sequence). The CDR3 loop is CASSLQGKRVNTEAFF. The CDR3 bases are TGTGCCAGCAGTCTACAGGGGAAGAGGGTGAACACTGAAGCTTTCTTT.

Regarding this clone: The same CDR3 arises from other DNA sequences in this sample as well. The J gene is TRBJ2-1, the V gene TRBV5-4, with TRBD2 matching 8 bases. Losses at the gene ends were 2 bases for V and 5 bases for J; bases not matched to a gene: 6. CDR1 and CDR2 from the germline V gene are SGHNT and YYREEE (reference sequence). CDR3 length equals 15 residues. The CDR3 sequence is CASSLGSGSHNEQFF. As DNA, the CDR3 is TGTGCCAGCAGCTTAGGAAGCGGGAGTCACAATGAGCAGTTCTTC.

This clone occurred a few times. The CDR3 loop reads CASSPGGLLGLAGDYEQYF. CDR3 coding DNA: TGTGCCAGCTCACCAGGAGGATTACTTGGACTAGCGGGGGACTACGAGCAGTACTTC. This chain joins TRBV18 and TRBJ2-7; TRBD2 matches 13 bases. This CDR3 has 19 amino acids. J lost 3 bases, V lost 2 bases, and 13 bases had no gene match. Germline CDR1 and CDR2: KGHSH and LQKENI.

This clone was seen a few times. The rearrangement uses TRBV7-9 and TRBJ2-5; TRBD2 matches at 12 bases. Trimming removed 5 bases from V and 2 bases from J; junction bases left unmatched: 9. CDR1 is SEHNR and CDR2 is FQNEAQ in the germline V gene (reference sequence). The CDR3 length is 17 residues. The CDR3: CASSTRLAGVGQETQYF. In nucleotides, the CDR3 is TGTGCCAGCAGCACCCGACTAGCGGGAGTGGGGCAAGAGACCCAGTACTTC. The variable domain in full, completed from reference TRBV7-9 and TRBJ2-5, reads DTGVSQNPRHKITKRGQNVTFRCDPISEHNRLYWYRQTLGQGPEFLTYFQNEAQLEKSRLLSDRFSAERPKGSFSTLEIQRTEQGDSAMYLCASSTRLAGVGQETQYFGPGTRLLVL.

DNA for the CDR3: TGTGCCAGCAGCTTAGCTGGACTGGCCGCCTACGAGCAGTACTTC. Protein: CASSLAGLAAYEQYF. The V and J genes are TRBV7-2 and TRBJ2-7, with D possibly TRBD2 on 5 matching bases. The V gene lost 0 bases and the J gene lost 2 bases, with 11 bases spanning the gap. Germline lookup yields CDR1 SGHTA and CDR2 FQGNSA. This CDR3 contains 15 residues. Drawing the rest from reference TRBV7-2 and TRBJ2-7, the complete variable domain is GAGVSQSPSNKVTEKGKDVELRCDPISGHTALYWYRQSLGQGLEFLIYFQGNSAPDKSGLPSDRFSAERTGGSVSTLTIQRTQQEDSAVYLCASSLAGLAAYEQYFGPGTRLTVT.